One and the same sample provided the 14 T cell receptor beta chains below, sequenced in a study of T cells in Graves' hyperthyroidism and ophthalmopathy (dated by TCRdb to the late 2010s). The library was built by means of multiplex PCR. TCRdb records Illumina HiSeq 2000 as the sequencer. The TCR beta CDR3 regions were amplified from the RNA transcripts. The TCR CDR3 was subjected to a first round of RT-PCR using the HTBI primer set and the Qiagen OneStep RT-PCR kit. The public reads were reprocessed in TCRdb via fastp at Q25 and MiXCR, keeping in-frame beta chains. Under each unique CDR3 protein, matching rows form one entry showing the most common genes and DNA. The sample records some 500,000 distinct CDR3 sequences, less than 25% of which are singletons. About 10% of the sample comes from the top ten. Sequencing was done on a sample of blood. The receptors here all came from a woman aged 25-40 years with Graves' ophthalmopathy.

Many counts were recorded for this clonotype. This chain joins TRBV2 and TRBJ1-1, with D perhaps TRBD1 (5 bases). The V end lost 7 bases, the J end lost 11 bases, and 17 bases lay between the germline ends. Per germline, CDR1 SNHLY and CDR2 FYNNEI. This CDR3 is built from 12 residues. The CDR3 coding sequence is TGTGCCAGCATGCAGGGTGGAGTGGGGGCTTTCTTT. Translated, it gives CASMQGGVGAFF. The variable domain in full, completed from reference TRBV2 and TRBJ1-1, reads EPEVTQTPSHQVTQMGQEVILRCVPISNHLYFYWYRQILGQKVEFLVSFYNNEISEKSEIFDDQFSVERPDGSNFTLKIRSTKLEDSAMYFCASMQGGVGAFFGQGTRLTVV.

This clonotype has a count of ten or more. This chain links TRBV6-2 or TRBV6-3 with TRBJ2-7; D is unclear. V gave up 1 base and J gave up 2 bases, with 6 bases separating them. This CDR3 region has 13 residues. The germline CDR1 and CDR2 sequences are MNHEY and SVGEGT. Here the CDR3 reads CASSYFLAYEQYF. The CDR3 DNA is TGTGCCAGCAGTTACTTTCTAGCCTACGAGCAGTACTTC.

This clonotype was counted many times. V gene TRBV27 combines with J gene TRBJ2-7; tentatively, D is TRBD1 (7 bases). Trimming took off 6 bases at V and 1 base at J, with 10 bases between the two ends. The CDR3 runs 13 residues. Germline CDR1 MNHEY, CDR2 SMNVEV (reference sequence). CDR3 sequence (DNA): TGTGCCAGCAGGCGGGGACAGTCCTACGAGCAGTACTTC. It yields the protein CASRRGQSYEQYF.

A few counts support this clonotype. The V call is TRBV30, the J call TRBJ2-2; unclear D gene. CDR1 GTSNPN and CDR2 SVGIG come from the germline V gene (reference sequence). This CDR3 spans 14 amino acids. V was pared by 0 bases and J by 3 bases, with 8 bases between. CDR3 bases: TGTGCCTGGAGTGTCGTCCGTTACACCGGGGAGCTGTTTTTT. This translates into CAWSVVRYTGELFF. The full variable domain, in which reference TRBV30 and TRBJ2-2 provide the parts outside the CDR3, is SQTIHQWPATLVQPVGSPLSLECTVEGTSNPNLYWYRQAAGRGLQLLFYSVGIGQISSEVPQNLSASRPQDRQFILSSKKLLLSDSGFYLCAWSVVRYTGELFFGEGSRLTVL.

Notes on this clonotype: This may be a read error: a much more frequent sequence differs by one nucleotide. Here the CDR3 reads CASSNSRLGNTVYF. The CDR3, as DNA: TGTGCCAGTAGTAACAGCAGACTTGGAAACACCGTATATTTT. The J gene is TRBJ1-3, the V gene TRBV19, with D unclear. The CDR3 is 14 residues long. Germline lookup yields CDR1 LNHDA and CDR2 SQIVND (reference sequence).

This clonotype was seen more than once but under ten times. The gene calls are TRBV6-1 and TRBJ2-2; D uncertain. Trimming pared 8 bases from V and 8 bases from J, leaving 15 bases between. This CDR3 is built from 13 residues. From germline, CDR1 is MNHNS and CDR2 SASEGT. CDR3 in amino acids: CASDKSFTGELFF. As DNA, the CDR3 is TGTGCCAGCGACAAGAGTTTTACGGGGGAGCTGTTTTTT.

Concerning this clonotype: The CDR3 does not end in the conserved phenylalanine or tryptophan, so this is likely a read error. The rearrangement joins TRBV10-3 to TRBJ2-5; 9 positions match TRBD1. CDR1 and CDR2 (germline): ENHRY, SYGVKD. The CDR3 is 15 residues long. Trimming removed 4 bases from V and 0 bases from J; junction bases left unmatched: 3. CDR3: CAISGTGAHQETQYL. The CDR3 nucleotides read TGTGCCATCAGTGGGACAGGGGCGCACCAAGAGACCCAGTACCTC.

This chain uses TRBV20-1 with TRBJ2-7; D is undetermined. This CDR3 has 18 amino acids. Germline-derived CDR1 and CDR2 are DFQATT and SNEGSKA (reference sequence). V was trimmed by 3 bases and J by 4 bases, leaving 28 bases between them. The CDR3 here is CSASLSGPGSMARYEQYF. CDR3 in DNA: TGCAGTGCTAGTCTCTCCGGGCCCGGTTCTATGGCCAGATACGAGCAGTACTTC.

This chain uses TRBV27 with TRBJ2-5; D gene unclear. V lost 8 bases and J 5 bases, leaving 18 bases between the germline ends. Germline CDR1 and CDR2: MNHEY and SMNVEV (reference sequence). The CDR3 extends over 14 amino acids. In nucleotides, the CDR3 is TGTGCCAGCCTCCAGATCTCCACCGGGGAGACCCAGTACTTC. This gives the protein CASLQISTGETQYF.

This chain links TRBV25-1 with TRBJ2-5; TRBD1 matches 7 bases. This CDR3 is built from 13 residues. V shed 2 bases, J shed 7 bases, and the junction held 4 bases outside the gene matches. Germline V gene sequence: CDR1 MGHDK, CDR2 SYGVNS. CDR3 region: CASSEKSGGTQYF. The CDR3 DNA follows: TGTGCCAGCAGTGAAAAGTCAGGGGGGACCCAGTACTTC.

In its sample, this clonotype was seen many times. V and J are TRBV6-1 and TRBJ2-7, with D uncertain. Germline CDR1 MNHNS, CDR2 SASEGT. V lost 2 bases and J 0 bases, leaving 8 bases between the germline ends. CDR3 length equals 14 residues. CDR3: CASSELGSSYEQYF. The CDR3 DNA follows: TGTGCCAGCAGTGAATTGGGCAGCTCCTACGAGCAGTACTTC.

The genes are TRBV7-9 and TRBJ2-5, with no clear D. The CDR3 sequence is 14 residues long. Germline loops: CDR1 SEHNR, CDR2 FQNEAQ (reference sequence). The germline V and J ends were trimmed by 2 bases and 5 bases, with 12 bases remaining between them. CDR3: CASSLTSSRETQYF. DNA of the CDR3: TGTGCCAGCAGCTTAACGTCCTCCCGGGAGACCCAGTACTTC.

There are a few counts of this clonotype. The J gene is TRBJ2-7, the V gene TRBV5-1; 9 bases match TRBD1. J lost 6 bases, V lost 5 bases, and 12 bases had no gene match. CDR3 length: 15 amino acids. CDR1 is SGHRS and CDR2 is YFSETQ in the germline V gene. The chain's CDR3 is CASRGFGTGIGEQYF. The CDR3, as DNA: TGCGCCAGCAGGGGTTTCGGGACAGGGATCGGCGAGCAGTACTTC. Full variable domain (missing parts from reference TRBV5-1 and TRBJ2-7): KAGVTQTPRYLIKTRGQQVTLSCSPISGHRSVSWYQQTPGQGLQFLFEYFSETQRNKGNFPGRFSGRQFSNSRSEMNVSTLELGDSALYLCASRGFGTGIGEQYFGPGTRLTVT.

The sample holds many counts of this clonotype. The chain recombines TRBV7-2 with TRBJ2-5, with D unclear. CDR3 size: 17 residues. CDR1 is SGHTA, CDR2 FQGNSA, per germline. Trimming took off 0 bases at V and 0 bases at J, with 14 bases between the two ends. CDR3 in DNA: TGTGCCAGCAGCTTAGCGGTAGGAGAGTTGTACCAAGAGACCCAGTACTTC. This encodes CASSLAVGELYQETQYF.